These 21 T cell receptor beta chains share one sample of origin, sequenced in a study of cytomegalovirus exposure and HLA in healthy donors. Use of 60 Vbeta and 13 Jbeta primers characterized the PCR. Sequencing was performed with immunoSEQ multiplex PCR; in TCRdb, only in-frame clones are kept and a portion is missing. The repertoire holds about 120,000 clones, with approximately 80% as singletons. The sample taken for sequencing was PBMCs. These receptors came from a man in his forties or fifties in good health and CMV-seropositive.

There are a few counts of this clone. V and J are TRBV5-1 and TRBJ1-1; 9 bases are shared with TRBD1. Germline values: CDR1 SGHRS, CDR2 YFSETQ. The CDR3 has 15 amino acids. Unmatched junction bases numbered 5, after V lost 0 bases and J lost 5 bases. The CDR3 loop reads CASSLGPGQGTEAFF. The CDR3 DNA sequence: TGCGCCAGCAGCTTGGGGCCGGGACAGGGTACTGAAGCTTTCTTT.

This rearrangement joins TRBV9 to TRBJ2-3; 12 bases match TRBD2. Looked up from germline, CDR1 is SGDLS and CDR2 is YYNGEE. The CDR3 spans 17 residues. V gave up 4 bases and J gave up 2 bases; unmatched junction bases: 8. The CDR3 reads CASSRRTSGATTDTQYF. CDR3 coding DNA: TGTGCCAGCAGCAGACGGACTAGCGGGGCAACCACAGATACGCAGTATTTT.

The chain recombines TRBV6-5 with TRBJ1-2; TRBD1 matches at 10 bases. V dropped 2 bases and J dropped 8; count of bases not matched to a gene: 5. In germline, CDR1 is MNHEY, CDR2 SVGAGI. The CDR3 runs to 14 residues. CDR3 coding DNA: TGTGCCAGCAGTTACCGGACAGGGGGTTGGGGCTACACCTTC. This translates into CASSYRTGGWGYTF.

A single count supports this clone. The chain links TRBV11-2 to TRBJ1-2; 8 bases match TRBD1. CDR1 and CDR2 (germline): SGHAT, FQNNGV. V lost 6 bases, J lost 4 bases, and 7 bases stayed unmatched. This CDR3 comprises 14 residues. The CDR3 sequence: CASRQAGGLYGYTF. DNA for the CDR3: TGTGCCAGCAGGCAGGCAGGGGGCCTCTATGGCTACACCTTC.

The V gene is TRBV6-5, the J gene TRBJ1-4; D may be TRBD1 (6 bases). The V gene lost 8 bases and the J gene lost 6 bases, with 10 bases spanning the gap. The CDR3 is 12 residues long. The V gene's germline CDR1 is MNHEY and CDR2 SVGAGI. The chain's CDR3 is CASWAGDEKLFF. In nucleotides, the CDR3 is TGTGCCAGCTGGGCAGGGGATGAAAAACTGTTTTTT.

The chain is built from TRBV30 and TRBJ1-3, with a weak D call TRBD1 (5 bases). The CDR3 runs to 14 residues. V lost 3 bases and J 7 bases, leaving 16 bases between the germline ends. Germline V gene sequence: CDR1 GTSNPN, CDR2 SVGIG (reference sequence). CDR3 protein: CAWSPPPGGNTIYF. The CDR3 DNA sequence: TGTGCCTGGAGCCCGCCCCCCGGGGGGAACACCATATATTTT.

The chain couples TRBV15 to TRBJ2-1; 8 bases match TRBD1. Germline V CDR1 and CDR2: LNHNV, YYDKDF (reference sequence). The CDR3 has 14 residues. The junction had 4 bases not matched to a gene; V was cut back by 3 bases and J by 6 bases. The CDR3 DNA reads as TGTGCCACCAGCAGGGGAGGACAGGGCAATGAGCAGTTCTTC. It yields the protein CATSRGGQGNEQFF.

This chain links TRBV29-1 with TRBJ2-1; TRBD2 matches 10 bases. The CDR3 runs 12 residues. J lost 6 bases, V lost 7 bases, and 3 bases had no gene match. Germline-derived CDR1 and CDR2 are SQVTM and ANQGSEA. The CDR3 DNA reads TGCAGCGCTAGCGGGGGATTCAATGAGCAGTTCTTC. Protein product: CSASGGFNEQFF.

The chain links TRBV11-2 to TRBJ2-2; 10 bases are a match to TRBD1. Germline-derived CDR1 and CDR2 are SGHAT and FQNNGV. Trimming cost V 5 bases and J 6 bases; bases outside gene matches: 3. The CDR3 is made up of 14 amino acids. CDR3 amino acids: CASSRDRGAGELFF. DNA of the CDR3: TGTGCCAGCAGCCGGGACAGGGGAGCCGGGGAGCTGTTTTTT.

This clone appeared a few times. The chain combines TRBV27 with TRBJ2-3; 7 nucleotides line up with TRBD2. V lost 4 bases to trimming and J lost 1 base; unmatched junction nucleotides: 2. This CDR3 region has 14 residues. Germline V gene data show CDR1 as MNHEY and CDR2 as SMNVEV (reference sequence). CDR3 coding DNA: TGTGCCAGCAGTTGGGGGGGAGGCACAGATACGCAGTATTTT. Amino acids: CASSWGGGTDTQYF.

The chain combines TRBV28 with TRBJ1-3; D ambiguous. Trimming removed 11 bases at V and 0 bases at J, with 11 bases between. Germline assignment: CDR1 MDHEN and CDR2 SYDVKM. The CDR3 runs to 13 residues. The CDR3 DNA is TGTGCCGCGAGGGAGAGCTCTGGAAACACCATATATTTT. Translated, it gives CAARESSGNTIYF.

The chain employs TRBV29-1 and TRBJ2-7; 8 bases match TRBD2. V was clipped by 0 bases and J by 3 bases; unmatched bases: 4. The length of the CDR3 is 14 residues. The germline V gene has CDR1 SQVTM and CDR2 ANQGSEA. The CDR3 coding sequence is TGCAGCGTTGAAGATGTCGGGGGGGTCTACGAGCAGTACTTC. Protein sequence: CSVEDVGGVYEQYF.

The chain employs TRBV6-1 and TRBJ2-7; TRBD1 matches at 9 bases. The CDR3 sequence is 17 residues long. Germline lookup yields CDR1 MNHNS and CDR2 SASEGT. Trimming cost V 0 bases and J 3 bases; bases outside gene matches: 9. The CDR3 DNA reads TGTGCCAGCAGTGAAGCCCCTCCACAGGGGGCTTTCTACGAGCAGTACTTC. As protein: CASSEAPPQGAFYEQYF.

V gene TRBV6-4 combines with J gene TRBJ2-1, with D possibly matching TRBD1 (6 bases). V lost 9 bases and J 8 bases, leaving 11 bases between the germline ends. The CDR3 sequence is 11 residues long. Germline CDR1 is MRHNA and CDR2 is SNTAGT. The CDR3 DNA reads TGTGCCAGAACAGGGTTCCATGAGCAGTTCTTC. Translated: CARTGFHEQFF.

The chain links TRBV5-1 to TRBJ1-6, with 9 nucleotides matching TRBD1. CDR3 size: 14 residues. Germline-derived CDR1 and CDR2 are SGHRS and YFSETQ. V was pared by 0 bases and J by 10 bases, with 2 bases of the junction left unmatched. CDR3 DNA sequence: TGCGCCAGCAGCTTGGAGACAGGGGGATCACCCCTCCACTTT. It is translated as CASSLETGGSPLHF.

Here the CDR3 DNA reads TGTGCCATCAGGGACCGGGATTTGGAGACCCAGTACTTC. Translated: CAIRDRDLETQYF. The chain combines TRBV10-3 with TRBJ2-5; TRBD2 might be the D (5 bases). Germline V gives CDR1 ENHRY, CDR2 SYGVKD. V lost 6 bases and J lost 5, with 13 bases in between. The CDR3 is 13 amino acids.

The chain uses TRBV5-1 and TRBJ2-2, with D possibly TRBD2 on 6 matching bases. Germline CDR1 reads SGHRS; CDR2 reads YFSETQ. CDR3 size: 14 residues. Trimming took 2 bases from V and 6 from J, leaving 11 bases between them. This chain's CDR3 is CASSFTREAGELFF. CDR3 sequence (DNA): TGCGCCAGCAGCTTTACCAGGGAGGCCGGGGAGCTGTTTTTT.

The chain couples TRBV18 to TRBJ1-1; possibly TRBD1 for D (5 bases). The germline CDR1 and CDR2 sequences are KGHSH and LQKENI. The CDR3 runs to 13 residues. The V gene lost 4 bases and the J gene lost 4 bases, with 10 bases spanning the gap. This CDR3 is CASSLREGTEAFF. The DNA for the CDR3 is TGTGCCAGCTCACTCAGGGAGGGCACTGAAGCTTTCTTT.

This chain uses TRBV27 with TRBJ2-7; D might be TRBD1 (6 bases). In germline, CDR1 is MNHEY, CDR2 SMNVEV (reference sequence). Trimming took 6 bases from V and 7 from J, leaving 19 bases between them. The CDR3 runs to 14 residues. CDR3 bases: TGTGCCAGCAGCCGTTCGGGGAACAGGGTAGAGCAGTACTTC. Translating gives CASSRSGNRVEQYF.

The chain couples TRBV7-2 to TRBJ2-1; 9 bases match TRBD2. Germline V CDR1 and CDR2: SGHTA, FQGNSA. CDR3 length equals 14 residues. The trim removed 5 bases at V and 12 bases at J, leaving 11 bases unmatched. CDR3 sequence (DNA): TGTGCCAGCAGCGGCCAGACTAGCGGCCAACCGCAGTTCTTC. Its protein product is CASSGQTSGQPQFF.

Here the CDR3 reads CASRFAHGQDPCRPQHF. The CDR3 DNA reads TGTGCAAGTCGCTTCGCCCATGGACAGGACCCATGTCGGCCCCAGCATTTT. The rearrangement uses TRBV12-2 and TRBJ1-5; TRBD1, as called in the table, went unchecked against the DNA. TRBV12-2 is labeled a pseudogene. This CDR3 has 17 amino acids.